Below are 25 T cell receptor beta chains sequenced from a single sample in a study of blood T cell repertoires in COVID-19. TCRdb's copy holds only in-frame clones and misses some; the assay was immunoSEQ multiplex PCR. The sample lists about 300,000 clones, 85% to 90% seen once, with less than 1.6% in the top ten. The sequencing input was peripheral blood. Receptors originate from a woman in her forties who had recovered from COVID-19.

This clone was seen just once. V usage is TRBV15 and J usage is TRBJ2-7; 11 nucleotides agree with TRBD1. V dropped 4 bases and J dropped 4; count of bases not matched to a gene: 6. Germline V lookup: CDR1 LNHNV, CDR2 YYDKDF (reference sequence). The CDR3 contains 15 residues. The CDR3: CATSIPGQGVYEQYF. In DNA, the CDR3 is TGTGCCACCAGCATACCGGGACAGGGGGTGTACGAGCAGTACTTC.

This sequence joins TRBV18 and TRBJ1-2; 10 bases are a match to TRBD1. The V segment lost 3 bases and the J segment 8 bases; nucleotides outside the gene matches: 12. CDR3 length equals 16 residues. Germline CDR1 and CDR2: KGHSH and LQKENI. The CDR3 region is CASSPFPGGTGEGYTF. The DNA of the CDR3 is TGTGCCAGCTCACCTTTTCCTGGAGGGACAGGGGAAGGCTACACCTTC.

This chain links TRBV4-1 with TRBJ2-7; 8 bases align to TRBD1. The CDR3 has 14 amino acids. V trimming: 4 bases; J trimming: 3 bases; junction bases outside the gene matches: 5. The germline gives CDR1 MGHRA, CDR2 YSYEKL. CDR3 nucleotide sequence: TGCGCCAGCAGCCTCGACAGGGGCTTCTACGAGCAGTACTTC. Translation: CASSLDRGFYEQYF.

A remark on this clone: Mismatch with germline at one junction end may stem from a read error. The CDR3, as DNA: TGTGCCAGCAGTCACCAAGGGGGCGCCTCCTTC. It is translated as CASSHQGGASF. This chain connects TRBV6-5 to TRBJ1-2, with TRBD1 identical over 7 bases. CDR1 and CDR2 (germline): MNHEY, SVGAGI. This CDR3 has 11 residues.

The chain is built from TRBV6-2 or TRBV6-3 and TRBJ1-1; weak D call: TRBD1 (5 bases). The CDR3 runs to 14 residues. Germline CDR1 is MNHEY and CDR2 is SVGEGT. V lost 6 bases to trimming and J lost 3 bases, with 14 bases between them. CDR3 sequence reads: CASRPMGLDTEAFF. Written as DNA, the CDR3 is TGTGCCAGCAGACCTATGGGGCTGGACACTGAAGCTTTCTTT.

The chain links TRBV7-2 to TRBJ2-2; D is possibly TRBD1 (6 bases). Germline V gene data show CDR1 as SGHTA and CDR2 as FQGNSA. Trimming shortened V by 5 bases and J by 1 base, and 11 bases separated the two germline ends. The CDR3 spans 15 residues. The CDR3 DNA sequence: TGTGCCAGCAGCGGGGACATTTGGAACACCGGGGAGCTGTTTTTT. Translated, it gives CASSGDIWNTGELFF. Complete variable domain (other parts from reference TRBV7-2 and TRBJ2-2): GAGVSQSPSNKVTEKGKDVELRCDPISGHTALYWYRQSLGQGLEFLIYFQGNSAPDKSGLPSDRFSAERTGGSVSTLTIQRTQQEDSAVYLCASSGDIWNTGELFFGEGSRLTVL.

The chain combines TRBV6-5 with TRBJ1-1, with 7 bases that match TRBD1. The CDR3 is made up of 13 amino acids. Germline CDR1 reads MNHEY; CDR2 reads SVGAGI. The ends lost 6 bases at V and 3 bases at J; junction bases unmatched: 4. The CDR3 is CASSYQGDTEAFF. DNA for the CDR3: TGTGCCAGCAGCTACCAGGGGGACACTGAAGCTTTCTTT.

The rearrangement uses TRBV6-5 and TRBJ1-1; D is undetermined. Germline loops: CDR1 MNHEY, CDR2 SVGAGI. The V end lost 6 bases, the J end lost 0 bases, and 8 bases lay between the germline ends. The CDR3 is 13 residues long. This chain's CDR3 is CASRLRLNTEAFF. Written as DNA, the CDR3 is TGTGCCAGCAGGCTCAGGTTGAACACTGAAGCTTTCTTT.

This clone showed up just once. The CDR3 DNA reads as TGTGCCAGCAGCTTTCGGACAGGGTCGAACACCGGGGAGCTGTTTTTT. Translating it yields CASSFRTGSNTGELFF. The chain is built from TRBV7-8 and TRBJ2-2, with 8 bases aligning to TRBD1. CDR1 is SGHVS and CDR2 is FQNEAQ in the germline V gene. Trimming removed 3 bases from V and 0 bases from J; junction bases left unmatched: 3. The CDR3 sequence is 16 residues long.

This sequence joins TRBV5-6 and TRBJ2-1, with 10 nucleotides matching TRBD1. CDR1 is SGHDT, CDR2 YYEEEE, per germline. The CDR3 consists of 16 residues. V lost 6 bases and J lost 7; bases outside the gene matches: 13. The chain's CDR3 is CASTAGTGVFPNEQFF. DNA of the CDR3: TGTGCCAGCACCGCCGGGACAGGGGTATTTCCAAATGAGCAGTTCTTC.

The chain couples TRBV24-1 to TRBJ1-1; no clear D. This CDR3 region has 12 residues. CDR1 KGHDR and CDR2 SFDVKD come from the germline V gene. Deletions cut 9 bases from V and 2 bases from J, with 9 bases between. CDR3 residues: CATGQVNTEAFF. In DNA, the CDR3 is TGTGCCACCGGGCAGGTTAACACTGAAGCTTTCTTT.

The genes are TRBV7-7 and TRBJ1-1; unclear D gene. CDR3 size: 13 residues. Trimming pared 0 bases from V and 4 bases from J, leaving 6 bases between. Per germline, CDR1 SSHAT and CDR2 FNYEAQ (reference sequence). The DNA for the CDR3 is TGTGCCAGCAGCTTAGCGGAGCGCACTGAAGCTTTCTTT. It specifies CASSLAERTEAFF.

CDR3 region: CASSFSPGDIETQYF. The CDR3 bases are TGTGCCAGCAGCTTTAGTCCAGGGGATATAGAGACCCAGTACTTC. The chain recombines TRBV7-3 with TRBJ2-5, with D possibly matching TRBD1 (6 bases). V gave up 3 bases and J gave up 4 bases, with 15 bases separating them. The length of the CDR3 is 15 residues. CDR1 SGHTA and CDR2 FQGTGA come from the germline V gene.

V is TRBV18 and J is TRBJ2-5; D possibly corresponds to TRBD1 (6 bases). This CDR3 region has 14 residues. The V end was cut by 5 bases, the J end by 0 bases, with 10 bases between. Per germline, CDR1 KGHSH and CDR2 LQKENI. For the CDR3, the DNA is TGTGCCAGCTCAGCCACAGGGAACCAAGAGACCCAGTACTTC. Its translation is CASSATGNQETQYF. The full variable domain, in which reference TRBV18 and TRBJ2-5 provide the parts outside the CDR3, is NAGVMQNPRHLVRRRGQEARLRCSPMKGHSHVYWYRQLPEEGLKFMVYLQKENIIDESGMPKERFSAEFPKEGPSILRIQQVVRGDSAAYFCASSATGNQETQYFGPGTRLLVL.

V is TRBV25-1 and J is TRBJ2-6; 7 bases are shared with TRBD1. Trimming at V came to 1 base and at J to 12 bases, leaving 6 bases not matched to a gene. The CDR3 loop spans 14 amino acids. The germline V gene encodes CDR1 MGHDK and CDR2 SYGVNS. The CDR3 sequence is CASSESGTARVLTF. The CDR3 region has the DNA TGTGCCAGCAGTGAATCAGGGACAGCCCGCGTCCTGACTTTC.

V and J are TRBV5-1 and TRBJ2-5, with a weak D call TRBD2 (5 bases). V dropped 0 bases and J dropped 2 bases, with 14 bases sitting between them. The CDR3 extends over 16 amino acids. Per germline, CDR1 SGHRS and CDR2 YFSETQ. CDR3 nucleotide sequence: TGCGCCAGCAGCTTGGGGGCTAGCAGTCTACAAGAGACCCAGTACTTC. Encoded protein: CASSLGASSLQETQYF.

The V and J genes are TRBV6-6 and TRBJ1-1; a weak D match, TRBD1 (6 bases). Germline CDR1 reads MNHNY; CDR2 reads SVGAGI (reference sequence). This CDR3 has 10 amino acids. The chain's CDR3 is CAAGATEAFF. The CDR3, as DNA: TGTGCAGCAGGGGCCACTGAAGCTTTCTTT.

The chain joins TRBV5-5 to TRBJ2-5, with TRBD2 matching over 12 bases. Trimming took 0 bases from V and 5 from J; bases not matched to a gene: 2. The CDR3 contains 15 residues. From germline, CDR1 is SGHKS and CDR2 YYEKEE (reference sequence). For the CDR3, the DNA is TGTGCCAGCAGCTTGGTTCTAGCGGGGGGGGAGACCCAGTACTTC. Protein product: CASSLVLAGGETQYF.

This clone was seen once. The chain couples TRBV28 to TRBJ1-2; D gene unclear. Trimming stripped 6 bases from V and 0 bases from J, with 20 bases between. From germline, CDR1 is MDHEN and CDR2 SYDVKM. This CDR3 contains 17 residues. The CDR3 spells CASSYEYEGRTNYGYTF. The CDR3 coding sequence is TGTGCCAGCAGCTATGAATATGAGGGAAGGACTAACTATGGCTACACCTTC.

The rearrangement uses TRBV5-1 and TRBJ1-2; TRBD1 agrees at 11 bases. Germline V gives CDR1 SGHRS, CDR2 YFSETQ. The CDR3 runs 14 residues. The trim removed 3 bases at V and 6 bases at J, leaving 4 bases unmatched. Here the CDR3 DNA reads TGCGCCAGCAGCTGGACAGGGGGCGCGGATGGCTACACCTTC. Translation: CASSWTGGADGYTF. Based on the CDR3 plus reference TRBV5-1 and TRBJ1-2, the full variable domain is KAGVTQTPRYLIKTRGQQVTLSCSPISGHRSVSWYQQTPGQGLQFLFEYFSETQRNKGNFPGRFSGRQFSNSRSEMNVSTLELGDSALYLCASSWTGGADGYTFGSGTRLTVV.

The chain links TRBV11-2 to TRBJ2-7; 8 nucleotides agree with TRBD1. V was clipped by 2 bases and J by 2 bases; unmatched bases: 8. CDR1 is SGHAT, CDR2 FQNNGV, per germline. This CDR3 has 16 residues. The CDR3 protein is CASSLQLGQEAYEQYF. The DNA for the CDR3 is TGTGCCAGCAGCTTACAGTTGGGACAGGAGGCCTACGAGCAGTACTTC.

Only one count was recorded for this clone. The chain links TRBV19 to TRBJ1-6; D possibly corresponds to TRBD1 (5 bases). The CDR3 contains 15 residues. Germline V gene sequence: CDR1 LNHDA, CDR2 SQIVND (reference sequence). V was pared by 3 bases and J by 7 bases, with 13 bases between. The DNA for the CDR3 is TGTGCCAGTAGTATCTTGGGTGCAGGGAATTCACCCCTCCACTTT. It specifies CASSILGAGNSPLHF.

The chain combines TRBV15 with TRBJ1-6; 7 bases line up with TRBD1. Germline CDR1 reads LNHNV; CDR2 reads YYDKDF (reference sequence). The CDR3 consists of 15 residues. V lost 1 base and J lost 3; bases outside the gene matches: 0. CDR3 sequence (DNA): TGTGCCACCAGCAGAGGGGACAGCTATAATTCACCCCTCCACTTT. This translates into CATSRGDSYNSPLHF.

V gene TRBV5-1 combines with J gene TRBJ2-7, with 9 bases lining up with TRBD1. CDR1 is SGHRS, CDR2 YFSETQ, per germline. The CDR3 is made up of 15 amino acids. The V and J ends lost 0 bases and 7 bases, in that order; junction bases with no gene match: 8. This chain's CDR3 is CASSLARGQGGEQYF. CDR3 DNA sequence: TGCGCCAGCAGCTTGGCCAGGGGACAGGGCGGGGAGCAGTACTTC.

The chain is built from TRBV6-5 and TRBJ1-2; D is perhaps TRBD1 (6 bases). The germline V gene encodes CDR1 MNHEY and CDR2 SVGAGI. CDR3 length: 13 residues. V was shortened by 6 bases and J by 2 bases, with 10 bases between the two germline ends. This chain's CDR3 is CASSPDRNYGYTF. The DNA for the CDR3 is TGTGCCAGCAGCCCGGACAGAAACTATGGCTACACCTTC.